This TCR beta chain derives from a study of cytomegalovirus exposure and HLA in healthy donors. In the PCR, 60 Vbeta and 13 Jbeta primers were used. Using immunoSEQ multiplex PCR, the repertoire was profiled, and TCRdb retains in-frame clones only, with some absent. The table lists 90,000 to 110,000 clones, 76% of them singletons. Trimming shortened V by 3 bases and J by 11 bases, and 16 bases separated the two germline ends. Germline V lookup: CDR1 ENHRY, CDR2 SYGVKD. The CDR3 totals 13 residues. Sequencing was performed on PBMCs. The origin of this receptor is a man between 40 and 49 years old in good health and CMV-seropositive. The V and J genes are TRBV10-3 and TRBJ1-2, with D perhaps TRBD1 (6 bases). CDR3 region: CAISDQGSARYTF. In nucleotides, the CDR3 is TGTGCCATCAGTGATCAGGGGTCGGCGCGTTACACCTTC.